Presented here are 8 T cell receptor beta chains from one specimen sequenced in a study of a mutant IDH1 vaccine in newly diagnosed glioma. Noted time point: week 11, during vaccination. A 20-mer mutant IDH1 peptide at 300 ug was injected subcutaneously with topical imiquimod. These receptors are not linked to any known antigen. The data were produced by immunoSEQ multiplex PCR, yet TCRdb's version contains in-frame clones alone and is incomplete. Here the sample spans about 67,000 clones, 89% being singletons. The sequencing used PBMCs, collected from a glioma patient whose treatment included an IDH1 peptide vaccine. The origin of the receptors is a man aged 35-49 years with glioma.

Note on this clone: Other DNA variants within this sample encode the same CDR3. This chain connects TRBV29-1 to TRBJ1-5, with 8 bases that match TRBD1. From germline, CDR1 is SQVTM and CDR2 ANQGSEA. The CDR3 loop spans 13 amino acids. V dropped 3 bases and J dropped 5; count of bases not matched to a gene: 3. The CDR3 DNA follows: TGCAGCGTTGACCCAGGGGGCGATCAGCCCCAGCATTTT. Its translation: CSVDPGGDQPQHF.

The chain joins TRBV6-1 to TRBJ1-1; 7 bases line up with TRBD1. Germline CDR1 is MNHNS and CDR2 is SASEGT. The CDR3 consists of 19 residues. V shed 2 bases, J shed 5 bases, and the junction held 20 bases outside the gene matches. The CDR3 loop reads CASSETRDSGVGRKTEAFF. The CDR3 DNA reads as TGTGCCAGCAGTGAAACCCGGGACAGTGGCGTGGGGAGGAAGACTGAAGCTTTCTTT.

The chain recombines TRBV7-2 with TRBJ2-7; 7 bases agree with TRBD2. Losses at the gene ends were 5 bases for V and 3 bases for J; bases not matched to a gene: 7. Germline V gene data show CDR1 as SGHTA and CDR2 as FQGNSA. The length of the CDR3 is 14 residues. CDR3 amino acids: CASSREGGGYEQYF. In DNA form, the CDR3 reads TGTGCCAGCAGCCGAGAGGGCGGGGGCTACGAGCAGTACTTC.

This rearrangement joins TRBV7-9 to TRBJ1-4, with D unclear. V gave up 4 bases and J gave up 1 base, with 10 bases separating them. Germline lookup yields CDR1 SEHNR and CDR2 FQNEAQ (reference sequence). CDR3 length: 15 amino acids. CDR3 coding DNA: TGTGCCAGCAGCTCATGGTCTGTAACTAATGAAAAACTGTTTTTT. This encodes CASSSWSVTNEKLFF.

The chain is built from TRBV7-3 and TRBJ2-5; TRBD2 matches at 11 bases. V was pared by 3 bases and J by 2 bases, with 8 bases of the junction left unmatched. This CDR3 comprises 17 residues. Germline assignment: CDR1 SGHTA and CDR2 FQGTGA. The CDR3 here is CASSLTGLAGSQETQYF. The CDR3 DNA reads TGTGCCAGCAGCTTGACCGGACTAGCGGGCTCACAAGAGACCCAGTACTTC.

This clone has a single count. The chain joins TRBV6-6 to TRBJ2-2, with 9 positions matching TRBD1. Looked up from germline, CDR1 is MNHNY and CDR2 is SVGAGI (reference sequence). V gave up 2 bases and J gave up 13 bases; unmatched junction bases: 5. The CDR3 totals 13 residues. The CDR3 is CASSYPGQGLLFF. CDR3 coding DNA: TGTGCCAGCAGTTACCCGGGACAGGGTTTGCTGTTTTTT.

The rearrangement links TRBV28 to TRBJ2-5, with 10 bases identical to TRBD2. J gave up 5 bases and V 5 bases, and 20 bases lay outside the gene matches. Germline CDR1 is MDHEN and CDR2 is SYDVKM. The CDR3 loop spans 19 amino acids. CDR3 nucleotides: TGTGCCAGCAGTCCGCGTTGGGGGGAGAAGCGGGAGGGACGGGAGACCCAGTACTTC. Protein: CASSPRWGEKREGRETQYF. Full variable domain (outside the CDR3, taken from reference TRBV28 and TRBJ2-5): DVKVTQSSRYLVKRTGEKVFLECVQDMDHENMFWYRQDPGLGLRLIYFSYDVKMKEKGDIPEGYSVSREKKERFSLILESASTNQTSMYLCASSPRWGEKREGRETQYFGPGTRLLVL.

V is TRBV5-6 and J is TRBJ1-1, with D maybe TRBD1 (5 bases). Germline CDR1 reads SGHDT; CDR2 reads YYEEEE. The ends were cut back, 4 bases at V and 4 bases at J, with 8 bases in the middle. This CDR3 contains 12 residues. CDR3 region: CASSRGGTEAFF. DNA of the CDR3: TGTGCCAGCAGCCGCGGGGGCACTGAAGCTTTCTTT. Combining the CDR3 with reference TRBV5-6 and TRBJ1-1 gives the whole variable domain DAGVTQSPTHLIKTRGQQVTLRCSPKSGHDTVSWYQQALGQGPQFIFQYYEEEERQRGNFPDRFSGHQFPNYSSELNVNALLLGDSALYLCASSRGGTEAFFGQGTRLTVV.